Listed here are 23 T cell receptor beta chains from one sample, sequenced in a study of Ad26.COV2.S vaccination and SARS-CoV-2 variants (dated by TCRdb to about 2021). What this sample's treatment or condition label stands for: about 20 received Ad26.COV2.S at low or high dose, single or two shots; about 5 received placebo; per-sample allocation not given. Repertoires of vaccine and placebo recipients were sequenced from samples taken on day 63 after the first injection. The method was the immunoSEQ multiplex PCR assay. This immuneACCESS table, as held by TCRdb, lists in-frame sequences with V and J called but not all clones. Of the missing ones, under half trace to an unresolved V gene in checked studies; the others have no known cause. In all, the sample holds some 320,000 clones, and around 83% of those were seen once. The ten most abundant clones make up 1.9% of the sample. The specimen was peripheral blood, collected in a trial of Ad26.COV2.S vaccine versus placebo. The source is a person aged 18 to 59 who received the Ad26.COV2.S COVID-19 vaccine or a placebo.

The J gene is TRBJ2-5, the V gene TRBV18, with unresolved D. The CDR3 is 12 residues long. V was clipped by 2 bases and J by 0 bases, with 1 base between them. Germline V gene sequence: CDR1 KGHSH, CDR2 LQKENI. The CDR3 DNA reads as TGTGCCAGCTCACCAAACCAAGAGACCCAGTACTTC. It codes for CASSPNQETQYF.

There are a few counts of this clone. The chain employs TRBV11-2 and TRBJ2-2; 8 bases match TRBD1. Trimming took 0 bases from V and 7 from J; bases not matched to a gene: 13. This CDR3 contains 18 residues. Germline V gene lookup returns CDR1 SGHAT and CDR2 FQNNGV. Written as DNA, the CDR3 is TGTGCCAGCAGCTTAGAACTTCTAAGGACAGGGAAGAACGGGGAGCTGTTTTTT. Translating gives CASSLELLRTGKNGELFF.

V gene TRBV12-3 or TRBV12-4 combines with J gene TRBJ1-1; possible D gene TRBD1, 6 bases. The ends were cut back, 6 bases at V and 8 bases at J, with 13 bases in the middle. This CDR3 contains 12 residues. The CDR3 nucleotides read TGTGCCAGCAGCAGGAGGGGGACCGAAGCTTTCTTT. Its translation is CASSRRGTEAFF.

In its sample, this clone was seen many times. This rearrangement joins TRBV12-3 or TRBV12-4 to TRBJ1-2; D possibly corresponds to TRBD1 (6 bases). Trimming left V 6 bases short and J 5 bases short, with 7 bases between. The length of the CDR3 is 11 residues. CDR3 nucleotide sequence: TGTGCCAGCAGGCAGGGGTATGGCTACACCTTC. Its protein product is CASRQGYGYTF.

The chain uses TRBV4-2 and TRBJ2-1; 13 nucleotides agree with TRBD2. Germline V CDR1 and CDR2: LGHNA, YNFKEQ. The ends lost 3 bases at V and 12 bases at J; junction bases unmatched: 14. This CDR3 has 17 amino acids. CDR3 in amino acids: CASSQATGTSGARGQFF. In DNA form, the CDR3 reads TGTGCCAGCAGCCAGGCCACCGGGACTAGCGGGGCGAGGGGGCAGTTCTTC.

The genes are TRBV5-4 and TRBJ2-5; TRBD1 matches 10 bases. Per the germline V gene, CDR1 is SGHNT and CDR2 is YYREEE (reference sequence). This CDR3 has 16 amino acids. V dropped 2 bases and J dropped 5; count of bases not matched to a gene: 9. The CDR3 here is CASSFTGTGAGETQYF. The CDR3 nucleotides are TGTGCCAGCAGCTTCACCGGGACAGGGGCCGGCGAGACCCAGTACTTC.

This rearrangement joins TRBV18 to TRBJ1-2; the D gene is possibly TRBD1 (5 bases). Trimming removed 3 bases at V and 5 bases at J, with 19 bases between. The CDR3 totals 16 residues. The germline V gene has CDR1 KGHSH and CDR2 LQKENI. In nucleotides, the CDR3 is TGTGCCAGCTCACCCTGGAGGGACGGGGTTACTTATGGCTACACCTTC. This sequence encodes CASSPWRDGVTYGYTF.

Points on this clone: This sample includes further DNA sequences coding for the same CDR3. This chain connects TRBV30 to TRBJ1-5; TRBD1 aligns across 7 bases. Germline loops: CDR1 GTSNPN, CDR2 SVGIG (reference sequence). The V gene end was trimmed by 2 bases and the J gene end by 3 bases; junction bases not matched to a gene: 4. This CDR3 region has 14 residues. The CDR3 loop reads CAWSRDSNNQPQHF. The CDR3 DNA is TGTGCCTGGAGTAGGGACAGTAACAATCAGCCCCAGCATTTT.

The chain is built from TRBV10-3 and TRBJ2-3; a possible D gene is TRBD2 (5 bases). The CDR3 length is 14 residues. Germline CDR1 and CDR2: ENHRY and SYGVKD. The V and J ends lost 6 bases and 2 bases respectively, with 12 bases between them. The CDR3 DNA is TGTGCCATCAGCCGGAGCGGAAACACAGATACGCAGTATTTT. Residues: CAISRSGNTDTQYF.

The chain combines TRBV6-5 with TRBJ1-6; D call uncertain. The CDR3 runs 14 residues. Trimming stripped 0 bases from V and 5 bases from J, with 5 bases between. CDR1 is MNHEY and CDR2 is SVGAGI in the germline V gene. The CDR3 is CASSYSGNNSPLHF. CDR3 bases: TGTGCCAGCAGTTACTCGGGGAATAATTCACCCCTCCACTTT.

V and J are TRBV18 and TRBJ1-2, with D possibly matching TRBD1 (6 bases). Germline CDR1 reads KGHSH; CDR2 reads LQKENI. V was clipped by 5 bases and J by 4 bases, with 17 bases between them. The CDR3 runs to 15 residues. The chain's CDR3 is CASSSSQGRGYGYTF. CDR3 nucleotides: TGTGCCAGCTCATCCTCCCAGGGGCGCGGCTATGGCTACACCTTC.

The CDR3 nucleotides read TGTGCCAGCAGCTTAGGCGGGGAACGCACAGATACGCAGTATTTT. Its translation is CASSLGGERTDTQYF. The chain links TRBV7-2 to TRBJ2-3, with a possible D match to TRBD2 (6 bases). Trimming removed 1 base from V and 1 base from J, with 9 bases in between. The CDR3 is 15 amino acids. Germline CDR1 reads SGHTA; CDR2 reads FQGNSA. The full variable domain, completed using reference TRBV7-2 and TRBJ2-3, is GAGVSQSPSNKVTEKGKDVELRCDPISGHTALYWYRQSLGQGLEFLIYFQGNSAPDKSGLPSDRFSAERTGGSVSTLTIQRTQQEDSAVYLCASSLGGERTDTQYFGPGTRLTVL.

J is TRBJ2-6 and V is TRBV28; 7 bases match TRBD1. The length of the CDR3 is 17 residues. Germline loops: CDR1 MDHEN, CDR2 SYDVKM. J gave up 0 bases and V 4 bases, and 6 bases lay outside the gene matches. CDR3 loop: CASSSTGSNSGANVLTF. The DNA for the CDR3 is TGTGCCAGCAGTTCGACAGGGAGTAACTCTGGGGCCAACGTCCTGACTTTC. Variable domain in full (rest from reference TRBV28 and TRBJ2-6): DVKVTQSSRYLVKRTGEKVFLECVQDMDHENMFWYRQDPGLGLRLIYFSYDVKMKEKGDIPEGYSVSREKKERFSLILESASTNQTSMYLCASSSTGSNSGANVLTFGAGSRLTVL.

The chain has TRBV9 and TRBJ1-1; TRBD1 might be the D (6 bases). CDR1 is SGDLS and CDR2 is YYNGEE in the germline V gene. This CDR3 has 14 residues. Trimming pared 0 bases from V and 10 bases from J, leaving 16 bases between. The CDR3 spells CASSVDMGAGGAFF. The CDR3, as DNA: TGTGCCAGCAGCGTAGATATGGGGGCCGGAGGAGCTTTCTTT.

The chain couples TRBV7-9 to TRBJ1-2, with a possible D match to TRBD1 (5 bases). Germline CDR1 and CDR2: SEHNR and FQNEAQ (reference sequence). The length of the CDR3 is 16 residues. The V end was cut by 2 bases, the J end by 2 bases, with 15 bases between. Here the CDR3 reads CASSLRGSDTNYGYTF. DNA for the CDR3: TGTGCCAGCAGCTTAAGAGGGTCGGACACGAACTATGGCTACACCTTC.

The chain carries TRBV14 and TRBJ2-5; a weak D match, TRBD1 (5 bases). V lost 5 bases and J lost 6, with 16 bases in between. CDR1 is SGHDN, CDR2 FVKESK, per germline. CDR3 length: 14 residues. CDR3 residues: CASSDGQGGKTQYF. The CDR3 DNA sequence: TGTGCCAGCAGCGACGGGCAGGGCGGAAAGACCCAGTACTTC.

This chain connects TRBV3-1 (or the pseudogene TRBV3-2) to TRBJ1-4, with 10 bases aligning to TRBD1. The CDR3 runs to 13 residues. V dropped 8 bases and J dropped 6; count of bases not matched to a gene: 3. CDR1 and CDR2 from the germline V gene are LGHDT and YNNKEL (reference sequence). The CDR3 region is CASGDRGYEKLFF. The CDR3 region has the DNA TGTGCCAGCGGGGACAGGGGATATGAAAAACTGTTTTTT.

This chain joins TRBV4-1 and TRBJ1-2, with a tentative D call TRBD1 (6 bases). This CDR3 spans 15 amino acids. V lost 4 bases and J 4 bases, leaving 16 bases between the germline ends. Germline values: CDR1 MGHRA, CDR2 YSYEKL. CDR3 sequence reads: CASSREPRGSYGYTF. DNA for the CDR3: TGCGCCAGCAGCCGGGAGCCCAGGGGCTCCTATGGCTACACCTTC.

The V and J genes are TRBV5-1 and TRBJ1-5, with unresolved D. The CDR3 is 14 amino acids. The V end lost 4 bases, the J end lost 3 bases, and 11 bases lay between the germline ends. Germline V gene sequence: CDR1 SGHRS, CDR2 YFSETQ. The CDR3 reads CASSPNGHNQPQHF. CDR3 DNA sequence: TGCGCCAGCAGCCCCAATGGGCACAATCAGCCCCAGCATTTT.

This CDR3 is CASSLRGQDKNEQFF. The DNA for the CDR3 is TGTGCCAGCAGCTTGCGCGGTCAGGACAAGAATGAGCAGTTCTTC. The rearrangement links TRBV7-2 to TRBJ2-1, with a weak D call TRBD1 (5 bases). The germline gives CDR1 SGHTA, CDR2 FQGNSA. Trimming left V 3 bases short and J 7 bases short, with 16 bases between. The CDR3 runs 15 residues. Supplemented by reference TRBV7-2 and TRBJ2-1, the full variable domain reads GAGVSQSPSNKVTEKGKDVELRCDPISGHTALYWYRQSLGQGLEFLIYFQGNSAPDKSGLPSDRFSAERTGGSVSTLTIQRTQQEDSAVYLCASSLRGQDKNEQFFGPGTRLTVL.

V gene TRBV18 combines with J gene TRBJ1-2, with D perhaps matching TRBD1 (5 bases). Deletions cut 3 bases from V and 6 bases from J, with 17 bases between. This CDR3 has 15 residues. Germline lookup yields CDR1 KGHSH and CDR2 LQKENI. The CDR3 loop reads CASSPSSSPGNGYTF. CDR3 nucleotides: TGTGCCAGCTCACCCTCGTCCTCGCCAGGGAATGGCTACACCTTC.

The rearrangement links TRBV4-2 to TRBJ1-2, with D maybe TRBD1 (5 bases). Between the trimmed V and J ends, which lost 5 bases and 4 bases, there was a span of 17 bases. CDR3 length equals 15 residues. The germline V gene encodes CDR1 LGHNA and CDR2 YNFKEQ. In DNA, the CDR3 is TGTGCCAGCAGCACCCGCGGGGCGGCGGGCTATGGCTACACCTTC. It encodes CASSTRGAAGYGYTF.

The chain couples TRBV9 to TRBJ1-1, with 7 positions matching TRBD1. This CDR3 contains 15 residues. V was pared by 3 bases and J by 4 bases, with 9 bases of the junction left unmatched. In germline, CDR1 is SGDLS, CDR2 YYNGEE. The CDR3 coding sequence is TGTGCCAGCAGCGACAGGGGCGGGCTGTTCACTGAAGCTTTCTTT. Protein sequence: CASSDRGGLFTEAFF.